This is a list of T cell receptor beta chains from one sample in a study of OX40 agonist ivuxolimab in advanced cancers. The method was immunoSEQ multiplex PCR; TCRdb's version includes in-frame clones alone and lacks a portion of them. The data hold roughly 62,000 clones, with 85% observed a single time. Sequenced here: CD4+ or CD8+ T cells sorted from blood, sampled in a trial of the OX40 agonist ivuxolimab. The receptors derive from an adult with an advanced solid tumor such as melanoma, head and neck, liver or kidney cancer. Each CDR3 is given with its conserved first and last residue. D genes are given only for firm matches. The size of a clone is reported for some rows only, either as once, few or many, or as a class for expanded clones.

j_call	d_call	v_call	clone_size	cdr3_nt	cdr3_aa
TRBJ2-3	.	TRBV29-1	.	TGCAGCGTAGCGCGGACTACAGATACGCAGTATTTT	CSVARTTDTQYF
TRBJ1-2	TRBD1	TRBV5-1	.	TGCGCCAGCAGCTGGGCTGGACAGGGTGAGGGTGGCTACACCTTC	CASSWAGQGEGGYTF
TRBJ1-5	.	TRBV7-2	.	TGTGCCAGCAGCTTAGTTCCGGAGGGCAATCAGCCCCAGCATTTT	CASSLVPEGNQPQHF
TRBJ2-5	TRBD2	TRBV4-2	.	TGTGCCAGCAGCCAAAGTAGCGGGAGCCCAGAGACCCAGTACTTC	CASSQSSGSPETQYF
TRBJ1-1	.	TRBV6-1	.	TGTGCCAGCAGTACAGGGTTGGGGACTGAAGCTTTCTTT	CASSTGLGTEAFF
TRBJ1-4	.	TRBV6-5	.	TGTGCCAGCAGTTACTCAGGGTCGTCCCTCGGTGAAAAACTGTTTTTT	CASSYSGSSLGEKLFF
TRBJ1-2	.	TRBV12-5	once	TGTGCTAGTGGTTTGGGGTCCGGGGGAGCGCTCTATGGCTACACCTTC	CASGLGSGGALYGYTF
TRBJ2-2	.	TRBV7-9	.	TGTGCCAGCAGCCAGGACAGTGACACCGGGGAGCTGTTTTTT	CASSQDSDTGELFF
TRBJ2-3	.	TRBV11-2	.	TGTGCCAGCAGCTCAGTTGGGCGCACAGATACGCAGTATTTT	CASSSVGRTDTQYF
TRBJ2-1	.	TRBV29-1	.	TGCAGCGCCGAGGGGGACGGGGGATCATCGCAGTTCTTC	CSAEGDGGSSQFF
TRBJ2-7	.	TRBV29-1	.	TGCAGCGCCCAGGGGCAATCCTACGAGCAGTACTTC	CSAQGQSYEQYF
TRBJ1-3	.	TRBV19	.	TGTGCCAGTAGTATAATTTACTCTGGAAACACCATATATTTT	CASSIIYSGNTIYF
TRBJ1-4	.	TRBV5-6	.	TGTGCCAGCAGATCTCAGGGGTTTAATGAAAAACTGTTTTTT	CASRSQGFNEKLFF
TRBJ2-7	.	TRBV2	.	TGTGCCAGCAGTCCGGGGGACTCCTACGAGCAGTACTTC	CASSPGDSYEQYF
TRBJ1-4	.	TRBV28	.	TGTGCCAGCAGTTCCCGGGGGAAGGCAACTAATGAAAAACTGTTTTTT	CASSSRGKATNEKLFF
TRBJ1-5	.	TRBV19	.	TGTGCCAGTAGTTGGGAGGAGGGTCAGCCCCAGCATTTT	CASSWEEGQPQHF
TRBJ1-1	TRBD1	TRBV7-6	.	TGTGCCAGCAGCTTAGCGTTAGGACAGGGGAACACTGAAGCTTTCTTT	CASSLALGQGNTEAFF